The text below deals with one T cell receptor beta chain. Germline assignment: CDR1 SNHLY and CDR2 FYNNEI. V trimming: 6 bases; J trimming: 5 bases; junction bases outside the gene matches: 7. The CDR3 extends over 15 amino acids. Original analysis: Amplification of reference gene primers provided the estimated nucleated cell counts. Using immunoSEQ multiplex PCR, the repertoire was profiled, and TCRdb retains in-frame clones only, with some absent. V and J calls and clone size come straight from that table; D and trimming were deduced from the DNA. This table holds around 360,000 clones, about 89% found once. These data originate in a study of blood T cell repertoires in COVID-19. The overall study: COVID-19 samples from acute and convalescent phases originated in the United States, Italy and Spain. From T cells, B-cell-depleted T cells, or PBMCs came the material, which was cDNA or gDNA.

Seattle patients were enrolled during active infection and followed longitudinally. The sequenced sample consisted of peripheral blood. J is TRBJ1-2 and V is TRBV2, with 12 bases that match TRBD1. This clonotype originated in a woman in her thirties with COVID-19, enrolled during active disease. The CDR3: CASRKGTGGEYGYTF. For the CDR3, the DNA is TGTGCCAGCAGAAAGGGGACAGGGGGCGAGTATGGCTACACCTTC.